A selection of T cell receptor beta chains follows, all from one sample in a study of cytomegalovirus exposure and HLA in healthy donors. Clones were read by immunoSEQ multiplex PCR, and TCRdb kept only the in-frame ones, dropping some. Among roughly 300,000 clones listed, around 89% were seen once. Sequencing was carried out using PBMCs. Source of these receptors: a young woman in good health and CMV-seronegative. Both conserved end residues are part of each CDR3. The D gene is left open where the match is weak.

TRBV7-8	TRBJ2-5	TRBD1	TGTGCCAGCAGCCCAGGGACAGGGGTTATGGAGACCCAGTACTTC	CASSPGTGVMETQYF
TRBV9	TRBJ2-7	TRBD1	TGTGCCAGCAGCTCTACAGGGGGCGGCCTGTATGAGCAGTACTTC	CASSSTGGGLYEQYF
TRBV7-8	TRBJ2-4	TRBD2	TGTGCCAGCAGCCCGGGACTAGCGGGAGGGCTGGACATTCAGTACTTC	CASSPGLAGGLDIQYF
TRBV27	TRBJ1-6	TRBD1	TGTGCCAGCAGTTTCCGAGACCACAGGGGACGTCTCCACTTT	CASSFRDHRGRLHF
TRBV4-3	TRBJ2-7	-	TGCGCCAGCAGCCAAGTTCCAGGAGGCCCCTACGAGCAGTACTTC	CASSQVPGGPYEQYF
TRBV28	TRBJ2-7	TRBD2	TGTGCCAGCACCGAAACTAGCGGGGAGCACTACGAGCAGTACTTC	CASTETSGEHYEQYF
TRBV6-1	TRBJ2-1	-	TGTGCCAGTCTAAGCGGAGGACTGTACAATGAGCAGTTCTTC	CASLSGGLYNEQFF
TRBV2	TRBJ1-1	TRBD1	TGTGCCAGCAGGGAGACCGGGACAGGGCGGAACACTGAAGCTTTCTTT	CASRETGTGRNTEAFF
TRBV4-1	TRBJ2-5	-	TGCGCCAGCAGCCGCCCGGGGGATCGGACCCAGTACTTC	CASSRPGDRTQYF
TRBV28	TRBJ2-2	TRBD2	TGTGCCAGCAGTTTATTGGGGGGAGGGCCCACCGGGGAGCTGTTTTTT	CASSLLGGGPTGELFF
TRBV25-1	TRBJ2-2	-	TGTGCCAGCCGTTTAGTTGGCACCGGGGAGCTGTTTTTT	CASRLVGTGELFF
TRBV28	TRBJ2-1	-	TGTGCCAGCAGTTTAGTATTCGGGTACAATGAGCAGTTCTTC	CASSLVFGYNEQFF
TRBV28	TRBJ2-1	-	TGTGCCAGCAGTTTAGGAGGCTCTCTCTACAATGAGCAGTTCTTC	CASSLGGSLYNEQFF
TRBV28	TRBJ2-1	TRBD2	TGTGCCAGCAGCGGGGATAGCGGGAGCTCCTACAATGAGCAGTTCTTC	CASSGDSGSSYNEQFF
TRBV4-2	TRBJ2-6	TRBD2	TGTGCCAGCAGCCAACAACTCCAACCGGGACTAGGGCGGGGGGCCAACGTCCTGACTTTC	CASSQQLQPGLGRGANVLTF
TRBV2	TRBJ2-1	-	TGTGCCAGCAGTAAGAGCGCAACCGGCTCCTACAATGAGCAGTTCTTC	CASSKSATGSYNEQFF
TRBV27	TRBJ1-5	-	TGTGCCAGCAGTTCGAACCTTGGAGAGCCCCAGCATTTT	CASSSNLGEPQHF
TRBV7-3	TRBJ2-6	-	TGTGCCAGCAGCCCCAGGGATTCTGGGGCCAACGTCCTGACTTTC	CASSPRDSGANVLTF
TRBV30	TRBJ1-5	-	TGTGCCTGGATAGCCCGGGACACCCCGAGTAGCAATCAGCCCCAGCATTTT	CAWIARDTPSSNQPQHF
TRBV19	TRBJ2-3	-	TGTGCCAGTAGTCAACAGAGCACAGATACGCAGTATTTT	CASSQQSTDTQYF